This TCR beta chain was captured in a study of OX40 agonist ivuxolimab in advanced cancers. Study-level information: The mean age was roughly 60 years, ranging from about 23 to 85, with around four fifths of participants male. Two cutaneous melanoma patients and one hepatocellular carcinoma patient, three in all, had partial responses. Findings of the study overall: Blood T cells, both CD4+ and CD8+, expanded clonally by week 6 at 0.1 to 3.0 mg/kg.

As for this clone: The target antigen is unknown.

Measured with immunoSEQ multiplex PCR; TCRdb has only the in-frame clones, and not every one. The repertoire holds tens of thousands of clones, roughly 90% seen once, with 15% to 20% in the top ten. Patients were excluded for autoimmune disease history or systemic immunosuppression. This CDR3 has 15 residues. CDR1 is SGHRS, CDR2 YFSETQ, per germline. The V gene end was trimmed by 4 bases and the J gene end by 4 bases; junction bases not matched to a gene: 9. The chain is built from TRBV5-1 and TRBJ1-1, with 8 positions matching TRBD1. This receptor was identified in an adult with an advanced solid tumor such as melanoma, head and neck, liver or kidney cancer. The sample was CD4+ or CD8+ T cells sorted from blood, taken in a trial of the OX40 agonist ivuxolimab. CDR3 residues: CASSHQGALGTEAFF. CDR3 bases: TGCGCCAGCAGCCATCAGGGGGCGTTGGGCACTGAAGCTTTCTTT.